These T cell receptor beta chains were read from a single sample in a study of PD-1 blockade in classical Hodgkin lymphoma. Using immunoSEQ multiplex PCR, the repertoire was profiled, and TCRdb retains in-frame clones only, with some absent. The sample holds around 60,000 clones; about 89% are singletons and the top ten take 9% to 12%. The sequencing used peripheral blood mononuclear cells (PBMCs), collected before the fourth cycle of nivolumab. The receptors originated from a human donor with classical Hodgkin lymphoma. Each CDR3 is given without its conserved first and last residue. The order of the fields is V gene, CDR3 protein.

V gene: TRBV9
CDR3 protein: ASRTGVAGELF

V gene: TRBV10-2
CDR3 protein: ASSDLLPNSYEQY

V gene: TRBV4-1
CDR3 protein: ASSQPGERNTIY

V gene: TRBV5-4
CDR3 protein: ASMEGGGGAHNEQF

V gene: TRBV19
CDR3 protein: ASSPSNGRAEAF

V gene: TRBV14
CDR3 protein: ASSQVWDRSYEQY

V gene: TRBV27
CDR3 protein: ASSFERFDTGELF

V gene: TRBV19
CDR3 protein: ASSMTSSGNTIY

V gene: TRBV6-5
CDR3 protein: ASSSEALAVDTEAF

V gene: TRBV27
CDR3 protein: ASSLASYNEQF

V gene: TRBV29-1
CDR3 protein: SVEDLERRLNEQF

V gene: TRBV21-1
CDR3 protein: ASLSGRLEETQY

V gene: TRBV5-1
CDR3 protein: AARGGGDTGELF

V gene: TRBV10-3
CDR3 protein: AISHTGLRLNTEAF

V gene: TRBV2
CDR3 protein: ASRESTEAF

V gene: TRBV7-8
CDR3 protein: ASSLLEPDQPQH

V gene: TRBV7-6
CDR3 protein: ASSFGIAGGFEQF

V gene: TRBV6-5
CDR3 protein: ASRTATATDSEQY

V gene: TRBV29-1
CDR3 protein: SASYRFGTEAF

V gene: TRBV7-2
CDR3 protein: ASSLWPSGAFETQY

V gene: TRBV7-9
CDR3 protein: ASRDFSSRELF

V gene: TRBV12-5
CDR3 protein: ASGLVRDGRMNTEAF

V gene: TRBV5-1
CDR3 protein: ASSRLIRDGQLNTEAF

V gene: TRBV5-6
CDR3 protein: ASSFNTEAF

V gene: TRBV19
CDR3 protein: ASSIGVYNSPLH

V gene: TRBV7-6
CDR3 protein: ASTPSGFSSYEQY

V gene: TRBV27
CDR3 protein: ASSFSVGPYEQY

V gene: TRBV9
CDR3 protein: ASSVDTGKEKLF

V gene: TRBV27
CDR3 protein: ASSLGAWGTGELF

V gene: TRBV7-9
CDR3 protein: ASSLDDRARSYGYT

V gene: TRBV30
CDR3 protein: ALEGGIGEQY

V gene: TRBV19
CDR3 protein: ASSGYQGATDTQY

V gene: TRBV6-6
CDR3 protein: ASRYSHLQGMETQY

V gene: TRBV5-1
CDR3 protein: ASSLGLLQANTGELF

V gene: TRBV7-6
CDR3 protein: ASSLGGGKMNTEAF